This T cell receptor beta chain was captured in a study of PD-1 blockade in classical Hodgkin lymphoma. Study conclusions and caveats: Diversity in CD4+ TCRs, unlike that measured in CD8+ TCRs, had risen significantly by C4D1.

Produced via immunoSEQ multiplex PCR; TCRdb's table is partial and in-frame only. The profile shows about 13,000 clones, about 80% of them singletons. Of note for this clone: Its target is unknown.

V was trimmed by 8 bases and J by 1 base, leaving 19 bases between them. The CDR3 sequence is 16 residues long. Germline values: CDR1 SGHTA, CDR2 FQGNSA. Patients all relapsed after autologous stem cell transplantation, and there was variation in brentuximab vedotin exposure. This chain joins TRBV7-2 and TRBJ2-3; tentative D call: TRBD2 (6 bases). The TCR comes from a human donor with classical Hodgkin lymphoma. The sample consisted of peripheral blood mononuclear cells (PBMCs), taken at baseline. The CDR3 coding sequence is TGTGCCAGCGTAAGGGGCCGGGACTGGCGCACAGATACGCAGTATTTT. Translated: CASVRGRDWRTDTQYF.